The entry below describes one T cell receptor (beta chain). This sample is part of a study of blood T cell repertoires in COVID-19. The overall study: The United States, Italy and Spain were the sources of the acute and convalescent COVID-19 samples. The cDNA or gDNA used as material had been derived from T cells, B-cell-depleted T cells, or PBMCs.

Assay used: immunoSEQ multiplex PCR; TCRdb lists only in-frame clones, some missing. The sample contains roughly 29,000 clones, almost 85% of which appear only once. The receptor was isolated from a man at least 80 years old with active COVID-19. The specimen sequenced was peripheral blood.

Here the CDR3 DNA reads TGTGCCAGCAGCTCTAGTGGGGCCGCAGGGGCAAACTATGGCTACACCTTC. Protein product: CASSSSGAAGANYGYTF. V gene TRBV7-2 combines with J gene TRBJ1-2, with D tentatively TRBD1 (6 bases). V dropped 4 bases and J dropped 2 bases, with 20 bases sitting between them. Germline loops: CDR1 SGHTA, CDR2 FQGNSA. The CDR3 contains 17 residues.